This T cell receptor beta chain was sequenced for a study of neoadjuvant anti-PD-1 for oral cavity cancer. Only a few counts were recorded for this clone. Noted time point: after neoadjuvant nivolumab, at surgical resection. Profiled with immunoSEQ multiplex PCR; TCRdb holds only in-frame clones, not every one. The sample contains tens of thousands of clones, over 35% of which appear only once. After removal of 4 bases from V and 7 bases from J, the junction contained 4 bases not matched to a gene. The CDR3 is made up of 13 amino acids. CDR1 MRHNA and CDR2 SNTAGT come from the germline V gene. The sequenced sample was tumor tissue, obtained after nivolumab (anti-PD-1) treatment. This TCR was recovered from a person aged 35-79 years with oral cavity squamous cell carcinoma. The chain carries TRBV6-4 and TRBJ1-2, with 9 nucleotides matching TRBD1. The CDR3 sequence: CASSAGTGIGYTF. The CDR3 coding sequence is TGTGCCAGCAGTGCCGGGACAGGGATTGGCTACACCTTC.